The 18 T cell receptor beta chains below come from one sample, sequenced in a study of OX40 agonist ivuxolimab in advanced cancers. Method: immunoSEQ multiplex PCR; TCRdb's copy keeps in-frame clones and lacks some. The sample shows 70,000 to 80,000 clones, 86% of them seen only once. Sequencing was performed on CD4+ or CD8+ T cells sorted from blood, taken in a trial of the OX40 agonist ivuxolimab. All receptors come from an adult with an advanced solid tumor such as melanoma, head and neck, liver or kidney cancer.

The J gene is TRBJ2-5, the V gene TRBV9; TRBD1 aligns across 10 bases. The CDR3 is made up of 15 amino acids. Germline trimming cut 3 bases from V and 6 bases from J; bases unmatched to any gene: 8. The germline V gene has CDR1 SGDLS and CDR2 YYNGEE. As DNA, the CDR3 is TGTGCCAGCAGCGCACCCGGGACAGGGGTGAAGACCCAGTACTTC. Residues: CASSAPGTGVKTQYF.

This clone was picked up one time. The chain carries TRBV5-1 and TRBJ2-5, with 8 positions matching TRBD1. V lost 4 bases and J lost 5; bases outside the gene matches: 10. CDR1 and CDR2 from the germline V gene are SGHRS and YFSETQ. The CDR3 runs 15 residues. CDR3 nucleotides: TGCGCCAGCAGCCGATCGCAGGGGGCAGGGGAGACCCAGTACTTC. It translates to CASSRSQGAGETQYF.

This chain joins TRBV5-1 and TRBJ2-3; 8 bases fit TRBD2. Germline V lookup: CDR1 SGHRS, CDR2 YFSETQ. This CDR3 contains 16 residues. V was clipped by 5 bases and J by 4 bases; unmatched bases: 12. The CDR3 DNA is TGCGCCAGCAGGTCACCGTTAAGCGGGAGCGCAGATACGCAGTATTTT. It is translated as CASRSPLSGSADTQYF.

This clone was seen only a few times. The CDR3 protein is CASSSPSGPSYNEQFF. The DNA for the CDR3 is TGTGCCAGCAGTTCCCCTAGCGGCCCCTCCTACAATGAGCAGTTCTTC. This chain connects TRBV27 to TRBJ2-1, with 7 bases identical to TRBD2. Per germline, CDR1 MNHEY and CDR2 SMNVEV (reference sequence). The ends lost 4 bases at V and 0 bases at J; junction bases unmatched: 6. The CDR3 contains 16 residues.

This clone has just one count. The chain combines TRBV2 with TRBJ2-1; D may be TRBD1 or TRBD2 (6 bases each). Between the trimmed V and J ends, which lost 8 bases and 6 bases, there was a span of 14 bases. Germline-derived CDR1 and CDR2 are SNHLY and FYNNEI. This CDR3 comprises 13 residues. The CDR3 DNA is TGTGCCAGCTTTAAGGGGGGACCCAATGAGCAGTTCTTC. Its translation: CASFKGGPNEQFF.

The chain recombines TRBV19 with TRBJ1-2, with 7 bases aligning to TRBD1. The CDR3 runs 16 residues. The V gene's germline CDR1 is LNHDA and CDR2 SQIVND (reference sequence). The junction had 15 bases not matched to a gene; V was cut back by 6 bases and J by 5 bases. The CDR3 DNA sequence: TGTGCCAGTAGGGCCAGGACAGGTTTTCTAGTTTATGGCTACACCTTC. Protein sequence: CASRARTGFLVYGYTF.

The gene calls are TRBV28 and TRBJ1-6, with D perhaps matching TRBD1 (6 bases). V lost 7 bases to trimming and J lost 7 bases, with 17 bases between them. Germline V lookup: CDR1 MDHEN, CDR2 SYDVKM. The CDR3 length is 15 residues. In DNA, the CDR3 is TGTGCCAGCACCCAGGGGTCGGGTTTGAATTCACCCCTCCACTTT. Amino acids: CASTQGSGLNSPLHF.

Here the CDR3 DNA reads TGTGCCAGCAGCCTCTCGAGGGGGAATGAGCAGTTCTTC. It specifies CASSLSRGNEQFF. This chain joins TRBV9 and TRBJ2-1; TRBD1 might be the D (6 bases). The V end was cut by 4 bases, the J end by 7 bases, with 12 bases between. The CDR3 extends over 13 amino acids. Germline V CDR1 and CDR2: SGDLS, YYNGEE.

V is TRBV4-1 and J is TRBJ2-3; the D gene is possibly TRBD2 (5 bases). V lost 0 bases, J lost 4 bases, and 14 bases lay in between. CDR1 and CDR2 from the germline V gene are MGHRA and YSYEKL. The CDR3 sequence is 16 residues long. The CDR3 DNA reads TGCGCCAGCAGCCAAGATAGGCGGGTGCCCGCAGATACGCAGTATTTT. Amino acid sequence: CASSQDRRVPADTQYF.

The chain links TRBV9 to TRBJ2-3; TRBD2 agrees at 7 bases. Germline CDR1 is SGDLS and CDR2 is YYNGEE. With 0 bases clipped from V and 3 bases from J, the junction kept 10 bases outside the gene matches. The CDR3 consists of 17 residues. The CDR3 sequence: CASSVATGVAGTDTQYF. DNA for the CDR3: TGTGCCAGCAGCGTAGCTACGGGGGTAGCGGGTACAGATACGCAGTATTTT.

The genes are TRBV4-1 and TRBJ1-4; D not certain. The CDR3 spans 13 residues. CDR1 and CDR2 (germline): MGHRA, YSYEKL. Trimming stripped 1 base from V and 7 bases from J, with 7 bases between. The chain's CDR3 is CASSQGTSEKLFF. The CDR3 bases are TGCGCCAGCAGCCAAGGGACCTCTGAAAAACTGTTTTTT.

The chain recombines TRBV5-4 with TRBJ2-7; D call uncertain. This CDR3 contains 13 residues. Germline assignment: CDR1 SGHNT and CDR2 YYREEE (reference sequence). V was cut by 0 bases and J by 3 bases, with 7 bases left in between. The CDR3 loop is CASSLGLVYEQYF. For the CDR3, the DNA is TGTGCCAGCAGCTTGGGCCTCGTCTACGAGCAGTACTTC.

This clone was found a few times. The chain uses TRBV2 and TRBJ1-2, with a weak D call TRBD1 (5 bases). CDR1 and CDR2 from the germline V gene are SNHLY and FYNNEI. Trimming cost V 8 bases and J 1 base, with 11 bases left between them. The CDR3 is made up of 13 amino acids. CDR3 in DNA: TGTGCCAGCTATACGGGGCTTAACTATGGCTACACCTTC. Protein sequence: CASYTGLNYGYTF. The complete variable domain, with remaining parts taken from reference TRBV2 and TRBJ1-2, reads EPEVTQTPSHQVTQMGQEVILRCVPISNHLYFYWYRQILGQKVEFLVSFYNNEISEKSEIFDDQFSVERPDGSNFTLKIRSTKLEDSAMYFCASYTGLNYGYTFGSGTRLTVV.

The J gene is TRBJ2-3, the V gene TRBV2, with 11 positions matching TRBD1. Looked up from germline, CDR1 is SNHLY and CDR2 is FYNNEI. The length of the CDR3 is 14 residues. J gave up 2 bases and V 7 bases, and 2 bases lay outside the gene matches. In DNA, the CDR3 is TGTGCCAGCACCGGACAGGGGGCCACAGATACGCAGTATTTT. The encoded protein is CASTGQGATDTQYF.

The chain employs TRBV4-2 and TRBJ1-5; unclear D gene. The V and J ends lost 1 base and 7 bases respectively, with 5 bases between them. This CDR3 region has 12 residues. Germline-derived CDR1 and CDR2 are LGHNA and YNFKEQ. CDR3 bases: TGTGCCAGCAGCCAAGGGGGACAGCCCCAGCATTTT. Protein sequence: CASSQGGQPQHF.

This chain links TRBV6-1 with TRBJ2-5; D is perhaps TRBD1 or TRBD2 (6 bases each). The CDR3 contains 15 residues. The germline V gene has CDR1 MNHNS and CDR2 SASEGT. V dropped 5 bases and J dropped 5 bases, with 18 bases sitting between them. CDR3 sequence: CASSKGVPGRETQYF. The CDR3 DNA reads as TGTGCCAGCAGTAAGGGGGTTCCGGGGAGGGAGACCCAGTACTTC.

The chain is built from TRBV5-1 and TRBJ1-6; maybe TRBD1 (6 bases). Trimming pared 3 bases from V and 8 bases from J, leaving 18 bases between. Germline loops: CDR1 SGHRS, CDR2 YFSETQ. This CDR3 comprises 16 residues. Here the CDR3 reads CASSSRTLGGDSPLHF. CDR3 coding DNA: TGCGCCAGCAGCTCAAGGACGTTGGGGGGCGATTCACCCCTCCACTTT.

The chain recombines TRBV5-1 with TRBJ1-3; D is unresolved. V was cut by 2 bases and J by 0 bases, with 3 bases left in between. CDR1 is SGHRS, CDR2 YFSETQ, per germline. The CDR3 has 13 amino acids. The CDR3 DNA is TGCGCCAGCAGCTTAAACTCTGGAAACACCATATATTTT. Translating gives CASSLNSGNTIYF. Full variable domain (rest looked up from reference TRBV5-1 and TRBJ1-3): KAGVTQTPRYLIKTRGQQVTLSCSPISGHRSVSWYQQTPGQGLQFLFEYFSETQRNKGNFPGRFSGRQFSNSRSEMNVSTLELGDSALYLCASSLNSGNTIYFGEGSWLTVV.